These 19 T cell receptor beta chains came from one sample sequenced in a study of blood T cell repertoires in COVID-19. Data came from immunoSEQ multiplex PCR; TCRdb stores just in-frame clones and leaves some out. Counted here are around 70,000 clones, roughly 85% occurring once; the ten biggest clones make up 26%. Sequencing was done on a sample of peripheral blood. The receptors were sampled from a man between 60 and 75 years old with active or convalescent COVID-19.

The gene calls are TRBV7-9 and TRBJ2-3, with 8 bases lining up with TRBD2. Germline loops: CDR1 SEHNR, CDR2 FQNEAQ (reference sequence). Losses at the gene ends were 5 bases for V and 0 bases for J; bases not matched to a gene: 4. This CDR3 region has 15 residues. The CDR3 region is CASSGERGSTDTQYF. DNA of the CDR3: TGTGCCAGCAGCGGCGAGCGGGGGAGCACAGATACGCAGTATTTT. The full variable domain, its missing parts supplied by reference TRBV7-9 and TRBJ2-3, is DTGVSQNPRHKITKRGQNVTFRCDPISEHNRLYWYRQTLGQGPEFLTYFQNEAQLEKSRLLSDRFSAERPKGSFSTLEIQRTEQGDSAMYLCASSGERGSTDTQYFGPGTRLTVL.

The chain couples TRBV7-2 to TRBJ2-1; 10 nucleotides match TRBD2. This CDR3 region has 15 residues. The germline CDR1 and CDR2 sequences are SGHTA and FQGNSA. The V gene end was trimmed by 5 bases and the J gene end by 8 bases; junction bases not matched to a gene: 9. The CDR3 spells CASSLGASGGHEQFF. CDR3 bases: TGTGCCAGCAGCCTCGGGGCTAGCGGGGGACATGAGCAGTTCTTC.

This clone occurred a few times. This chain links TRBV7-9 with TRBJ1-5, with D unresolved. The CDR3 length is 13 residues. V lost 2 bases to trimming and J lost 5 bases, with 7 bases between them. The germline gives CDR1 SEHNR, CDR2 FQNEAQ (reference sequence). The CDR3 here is CASSLFGDQPQHF. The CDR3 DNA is TGTGCCAGCAGCTTATTCGGGGATCAGCCCCAGCATTTT.

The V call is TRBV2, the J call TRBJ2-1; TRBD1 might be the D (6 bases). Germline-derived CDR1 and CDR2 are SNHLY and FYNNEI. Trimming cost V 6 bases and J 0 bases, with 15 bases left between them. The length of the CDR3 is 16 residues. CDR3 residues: CASRRDRSGSYNEQFF. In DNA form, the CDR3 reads TGTGCCAGCAGGCGAGACAGGAGTGGCTCCTACAATGAGCAGTTCTTC. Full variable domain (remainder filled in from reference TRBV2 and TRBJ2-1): EPEVTQTPSHQVTQMGQEVILRCVPISNHLYFYWYRQILGQKVEFLVSFYNNEISEKSEIFDDQFSVERPDGSNFTLKIRSTKLEDSAMYFCASRRDRSGSYNEQFFGPGTRLTVL.

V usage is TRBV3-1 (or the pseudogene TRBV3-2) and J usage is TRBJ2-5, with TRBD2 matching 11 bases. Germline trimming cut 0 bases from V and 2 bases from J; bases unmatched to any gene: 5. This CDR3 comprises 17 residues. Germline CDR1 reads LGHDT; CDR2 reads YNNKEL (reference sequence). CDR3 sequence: CASSQDKASGGQETQYF. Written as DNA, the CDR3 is TGTGCCAGCAGCCAAGATAAAGCTAGCGGGGGGCAAGAGACCCAGTACTTC.

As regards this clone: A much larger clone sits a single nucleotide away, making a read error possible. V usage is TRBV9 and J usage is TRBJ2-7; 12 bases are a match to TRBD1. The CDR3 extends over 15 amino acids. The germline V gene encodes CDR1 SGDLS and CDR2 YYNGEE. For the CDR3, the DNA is TGTGCCCGCAGCGGGGGCGGGACAGGGGGCCAAGAGCAGTACTTC. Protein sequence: CARSGGGTGGQEQYF.

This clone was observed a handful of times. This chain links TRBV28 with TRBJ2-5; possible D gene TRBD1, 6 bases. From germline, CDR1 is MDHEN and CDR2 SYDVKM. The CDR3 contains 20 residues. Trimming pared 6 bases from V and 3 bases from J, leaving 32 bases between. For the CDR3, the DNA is TGTGCCAGCAGCCTTCCGAGGGGTCTTTTCTTGGACAGAGCTGAAGAGACCCAGTACTTC. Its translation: CASSLPRGLFLDRAEETQYF.

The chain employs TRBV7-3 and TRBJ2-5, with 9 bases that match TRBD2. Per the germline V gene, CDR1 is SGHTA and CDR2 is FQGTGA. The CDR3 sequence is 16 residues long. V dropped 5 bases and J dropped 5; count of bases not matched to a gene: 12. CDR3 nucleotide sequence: TGTGCCAGCAGCCCTGGCCTTAGCGGGGGTTCGGAGACCCAGTACTTC. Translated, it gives CASSPGLSGGSETQYF.

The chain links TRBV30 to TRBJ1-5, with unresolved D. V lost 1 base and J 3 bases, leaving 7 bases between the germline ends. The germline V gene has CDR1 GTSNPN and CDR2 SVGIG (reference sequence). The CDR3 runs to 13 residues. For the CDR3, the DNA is TGTGCCTGGAGTGCCCTTGTCAATCAGCCCCAGCATTTT. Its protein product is CAWSALVNQPQHF.

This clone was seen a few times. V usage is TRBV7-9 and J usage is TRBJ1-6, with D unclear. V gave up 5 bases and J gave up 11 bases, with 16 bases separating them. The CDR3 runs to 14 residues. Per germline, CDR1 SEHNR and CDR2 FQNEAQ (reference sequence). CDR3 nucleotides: TGTGCCAGCAGCCAGGATGGAGGTTCGACACCCCTCCACTTT. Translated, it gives CASSQDGGSTPLHF.

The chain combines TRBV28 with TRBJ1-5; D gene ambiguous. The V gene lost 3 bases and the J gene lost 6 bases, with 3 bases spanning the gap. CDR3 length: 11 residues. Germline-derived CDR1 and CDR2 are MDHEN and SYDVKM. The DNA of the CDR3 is TGTGCCAGCAGTTTTAGTCAGCCCCAGCATTTT. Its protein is CASSFSQPQHF.

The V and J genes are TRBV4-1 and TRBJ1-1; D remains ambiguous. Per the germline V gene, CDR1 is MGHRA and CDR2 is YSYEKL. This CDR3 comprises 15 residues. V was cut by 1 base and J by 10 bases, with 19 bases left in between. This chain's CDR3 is CASSQGKAVDAGAFF. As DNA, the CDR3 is TGCGCCAGCAGCCAAGGAAAGGCGGTGGATGCTGGAGCTTTCTTT.

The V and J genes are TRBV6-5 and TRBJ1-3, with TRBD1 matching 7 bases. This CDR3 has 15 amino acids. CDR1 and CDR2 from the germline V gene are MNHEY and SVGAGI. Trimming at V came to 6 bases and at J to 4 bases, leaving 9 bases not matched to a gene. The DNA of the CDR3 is TGTGCCAGCAGGATAGGGGGCGTGGGAGGAAACACCATATATTTT. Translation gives CASRIGGVGGNTIYF.

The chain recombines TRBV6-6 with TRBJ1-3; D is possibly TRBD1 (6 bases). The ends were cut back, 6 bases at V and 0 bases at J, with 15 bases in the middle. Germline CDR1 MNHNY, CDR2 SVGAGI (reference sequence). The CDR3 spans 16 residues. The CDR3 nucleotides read TGTGCCAGCAGCCTAGTCCAGGGGAGCTCTGGAAACACCATATATTTT. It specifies CASSLVQGSSGNTIYF.

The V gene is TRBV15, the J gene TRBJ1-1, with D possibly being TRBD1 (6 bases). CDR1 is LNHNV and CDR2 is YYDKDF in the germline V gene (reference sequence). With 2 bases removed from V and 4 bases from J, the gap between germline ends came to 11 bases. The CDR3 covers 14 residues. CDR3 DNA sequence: TGTGCCACCAGCAGACCCCAGGGGAGCACTGAAGCTTTCTTT. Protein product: CATSRPQGSTEAFF.

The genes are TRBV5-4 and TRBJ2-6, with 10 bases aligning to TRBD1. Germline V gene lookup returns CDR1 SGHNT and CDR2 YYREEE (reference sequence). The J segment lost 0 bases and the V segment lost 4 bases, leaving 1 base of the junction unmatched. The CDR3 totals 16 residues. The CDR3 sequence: CASSRTGGSGANVLTF. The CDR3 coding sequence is TGTGCCAGCAGCCGGACAGGGGGCTCTGGGGCCAACGTCCTGACTTTC.

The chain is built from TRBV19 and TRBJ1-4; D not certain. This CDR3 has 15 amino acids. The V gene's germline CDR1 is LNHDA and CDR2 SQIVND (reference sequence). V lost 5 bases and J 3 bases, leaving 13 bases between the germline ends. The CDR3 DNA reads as TGTGCCAGTAGTTGGGGTGAAGCGGCTAATGAAAAACTGTTTTTT. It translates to CASSWGEAANEKLFF.

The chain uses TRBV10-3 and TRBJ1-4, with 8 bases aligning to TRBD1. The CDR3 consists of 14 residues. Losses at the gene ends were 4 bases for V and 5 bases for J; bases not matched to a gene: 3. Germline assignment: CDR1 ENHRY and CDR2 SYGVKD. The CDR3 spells CAISGTGLNEKLFF. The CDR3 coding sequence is TGTGCCATCAGTGGGACAGGGCTAAATGAAAAACTGTTTTTT.

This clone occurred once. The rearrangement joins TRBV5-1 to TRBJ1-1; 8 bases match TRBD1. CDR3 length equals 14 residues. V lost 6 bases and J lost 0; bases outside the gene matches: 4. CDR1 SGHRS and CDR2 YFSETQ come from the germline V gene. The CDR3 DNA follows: TGCGCCAGCAACCCGGGACAGGTGAACACTGAAGCTTTCTTT. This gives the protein CASNPGQVNTEAFF.